The clone carrying this T cell receptor (beta chain) showed up many times. These data originate in a study of blood T cell repertoires in COVID-19. Some clones are missing from TCRdb's copy, which holds only in-frame ones; the method was immunoSEQ multiplex PCR. The sample yields roughly 340,000 clones, about 90% seen once. This CDR3 spans 18 amino acids. Trimming took 4 bases from V and 2 from J, leaving 21 bases between them. Germline V gene data show CDR1 as SGHRS and CDR2 as YFSETQ. The sample consisted of peripheral blood. The chain links TRBV5-1 to TRBJ2-2, with D perhaps matching TRBD2 (6 bases). This receptor was identified in a woman in her 30s with COVID-19, enrolled during active disease. Here the CDR3 reads CASSPGGRLVTNTGELFF. In DNA, the CDR3 is TGCGCCAGCAGCCCCGGCGGTCGACTAGTAACCAACACCGGGGAGCTGTTTTTT. The variable domain in full, completed from reference TRBV5-1 and TRBJ2-2, reads KAGVTQTPRYLIKTRGQQVTLSCSPISGHRSVSWYQQTPGQGLQFLFEYFSETQRNKGNFPGRFSGRQFSNSRSEMNVSTLELGDSALYLCASSPGGRLVTNTGELFFGEGSRLTVL.